This T cell receptor (beta chain) comes out of a study of blood T cells in healthy people across ages. Study outcomes and limitations: With unsorted PBMCs, a conclusive comparison of naive versus antigen-experienced cells was not possible. While age rose, TCR beta diversity per million T cells dropped in a roughly linear way.

Healthy Caucasian individuals from Russia aged about 6 to 100 were enrolled as donors. This clonotype was detected ten times or more. Its target is unknown. Together with a sample-barcoded 5' primer, a J-beta primer mix was included in a second PCR lasting about 7 to 11 cycles. TCRdb re-analysed the 5' RACE reads in MiXCR, keeping a single row per CDR3 protein. The sample yields hundreds of thousands of distinct CDR3 sequences, 32% seen once. The V gene's germline CDR1 is ENHRY and CDR2 SYGVKD. The length of the CDR3 is 16 residues. The V gene lost 0 bases and the J gene lost 0 bases, with 10 bases spanning the gap.

The material sequenced was blood. This TCR was sampled from a woman aged 80 or over in good health. The chain recombines TRBV10-3 with TRBJ2-3; possible D gene TRBD1, 6 bases. The CDR3 nucleotides read TGTGCCATCAGTGAGTCCGGGACAAGGAGCACAGATACGCAGTATTTT. Protein product: CAISESGTRSTDTQYF.